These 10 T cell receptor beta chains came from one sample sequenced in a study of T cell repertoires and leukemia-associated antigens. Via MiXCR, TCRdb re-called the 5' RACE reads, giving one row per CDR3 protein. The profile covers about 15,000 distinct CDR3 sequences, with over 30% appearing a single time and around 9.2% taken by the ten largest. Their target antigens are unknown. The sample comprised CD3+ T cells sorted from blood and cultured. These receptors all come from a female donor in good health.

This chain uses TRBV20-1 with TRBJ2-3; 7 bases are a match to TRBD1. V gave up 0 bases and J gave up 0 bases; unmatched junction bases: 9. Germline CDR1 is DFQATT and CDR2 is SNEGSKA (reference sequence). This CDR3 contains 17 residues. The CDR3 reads CSAREDRARSSTDTQYF. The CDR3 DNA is TGCAGTGCTAGAGAAGACAGGGCCAGATCTAGCACAGATACGCAGTATTTT.

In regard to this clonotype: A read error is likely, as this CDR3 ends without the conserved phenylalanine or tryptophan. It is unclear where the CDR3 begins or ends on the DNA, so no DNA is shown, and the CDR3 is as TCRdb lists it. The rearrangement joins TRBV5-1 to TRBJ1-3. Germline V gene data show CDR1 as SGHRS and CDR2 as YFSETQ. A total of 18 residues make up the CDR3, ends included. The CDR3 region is CASSLRPAATYSGNTVYL.

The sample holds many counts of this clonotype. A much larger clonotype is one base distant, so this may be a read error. CDR3 coding DNA: TGTGCCAGCATTGGGCCTGAAGCTTTCTTT. Amino acids: CASIGPEAFF. The rearrangement links TRBV7-2 to TRBJ1-1; D unclear. V lost 7 bases and J 6 bases, leaving 6 bases between the germline ends. The CDR3 is 10 amino acids. The germline V gene encodes CDR1 SGHTA and CDR2 FQGNSA.

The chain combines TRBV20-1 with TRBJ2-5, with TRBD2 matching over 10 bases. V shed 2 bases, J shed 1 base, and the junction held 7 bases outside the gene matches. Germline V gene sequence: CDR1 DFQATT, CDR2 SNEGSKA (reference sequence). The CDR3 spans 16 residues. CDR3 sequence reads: CSARNPLAGIQETQYF. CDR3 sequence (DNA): TGCAGTGCTAGAAACCCACTAGCGGGAATCCAAGAGACCCAGTACTTC.

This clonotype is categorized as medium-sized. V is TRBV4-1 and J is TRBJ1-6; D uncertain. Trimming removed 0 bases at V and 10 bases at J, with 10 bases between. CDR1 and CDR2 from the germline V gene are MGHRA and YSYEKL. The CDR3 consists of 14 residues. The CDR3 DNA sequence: TGCGCCAGCAGCCAAGACGCGGTTAGGTCACCCCTCCACTTT. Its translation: CASSQDAVRSPLHF.

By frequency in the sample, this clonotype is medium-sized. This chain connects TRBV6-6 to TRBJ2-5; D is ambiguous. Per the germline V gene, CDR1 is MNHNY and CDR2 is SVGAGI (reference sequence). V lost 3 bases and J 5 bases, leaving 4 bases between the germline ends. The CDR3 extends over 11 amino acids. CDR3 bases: TGTGCCAGCAGTTATAGGGAGACCCAGTACTTC. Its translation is CASSYRETQYF.

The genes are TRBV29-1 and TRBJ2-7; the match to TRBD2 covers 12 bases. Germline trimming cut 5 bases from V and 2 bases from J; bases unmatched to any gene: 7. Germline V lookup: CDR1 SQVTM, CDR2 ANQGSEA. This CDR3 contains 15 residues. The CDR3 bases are TGCAGCGTTACCCTGACTAGCGGGAGACCCTACGAGCAGTACTTC. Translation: CSVTLTSGRPYEQYF.

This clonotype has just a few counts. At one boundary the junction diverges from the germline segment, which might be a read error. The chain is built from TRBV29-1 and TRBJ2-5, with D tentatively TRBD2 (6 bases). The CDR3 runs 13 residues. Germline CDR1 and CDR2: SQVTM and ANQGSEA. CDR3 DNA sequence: TGCAGCGTTGAGGTCGGACGCCGGGAGACCCGGTACTTC. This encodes CSVEVGRRETRYF. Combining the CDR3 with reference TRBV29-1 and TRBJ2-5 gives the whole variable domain SAVISQKPSRDICQRGTSLTIQCQVDSQVTMMFWYRQQPGQSLTLIATANQGSEATYESGFVIDKFPISRPNLTFSTLTVSNMSPEDSSIYLCSVEVGRRETRYFGPGTRLLVL.

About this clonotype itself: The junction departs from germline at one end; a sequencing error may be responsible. The CDR3 bases are TGCGCCAGCAGCCATAGCGGGAACACCGGGGAGCTGTTTTTT. Translation: CASSHSGNTGELFF. The V and J genes are TRBV7-3 and TRBJ2-2; D possibly corresponds to TRBD2 (6 bases). CDR3 size: 14 residues. The germline CDR1 and CDR2 sequences are SGHTA and FQGTGA. The entire variable domain, with the rest obtained from reference TRBV7-3 and TRBJ2-2, is as follows: GAGVSQTPSNKVTEKGKYVELRCDPISGHTALYWYRQSLGQGPEFLIYFQGTGAADDSGLPNDRFFAVRPEGSVSTLKIQRTERGDSAVYLCASSHSGNTGELFFGEGSRLTVL.

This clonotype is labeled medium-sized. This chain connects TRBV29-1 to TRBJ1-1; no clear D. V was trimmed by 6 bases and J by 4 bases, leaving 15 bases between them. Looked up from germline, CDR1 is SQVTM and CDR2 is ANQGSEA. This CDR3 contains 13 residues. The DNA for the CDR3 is TGCAGCGTCTCATTGAGGGTCGGCACTGAAGCTTTCTTT. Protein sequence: CSVSLRVGTEAFF.